This T cell receptor beta chain is from a study of blood T cells in healthy people across ages. CDR3 size: 12 residues. CDR1 and CDR2 (germline): MNHEY, SMNVEV (reference sequence). V was clipped by 8 bases and J by 8 bases; unmatched bases: 8. Alongside a J-beta primer mix, a sample-barcoded 5' primer served in a second PCR lasting about 6 to 11 cycles. TCRdb redid the calling of the 5' RACE reads with MiXCR, one entry per CDR3 protein. Among about 1.6 million distinct CDR3 sequences listed, roughly a third were seen once. V and J are TRBV27 and TRBJ1-2; 7 bases fit TRBD1. Material: blood. The receptor was derived from a woman aged 30 to 39 in good health. Written as DNA, the CDR3 is TGTGCCAGCTCTACAGGGGCCCTCGGCTACACCTTC. It is translated as CASSTGALGYTF.